A single sample gave rise to the 19 T cell receptor beta chains below, sequenced in a study of blood T cell repertoires in COVID-19. The data were produced by immunoSEQ multiplex PCR, yet TCRdb's version contains in-frame clones alone and is incomplete. The table has 120,000 to 150,000 clones, approximately 90% seen once; the top ten hold over 2%. Sequenced material: peripheral blood. The receptor source for this set is a human donor with COVID-19, enrolled during active disease. The donor label of this sample is uncertain.

The CDR3 DNA follows: TGTGCCAGCAGCCCAAACATTAGGGGGTTCGACACCGGGGAGCTGTTTTTT. Its translation is CASSPNIRGFDTGELFF. The rearrangement links TRBV7-9 to TRBJ2-2, with a weak D call TRBD1 (6 bases). The CDR3 runs 17 residues. Between the trimmed V and J ends, which lost 5 bases and 3 bases, there was a span of 19 bases. Germline CDR1 reads SEHNR; CDR2 reads FQNEAQ (reference sequence).

V is TRBV5-3 and J is TRBJ1-5; D remains unclear. TRBV5-3 falls under the ORF class, with uncertain function. Deletions cut 0 bases from V and 4 bases from J, with 5 bases between. The CDR3 has 13 residues. CDR3 region: CARSLVLNQPQHF. CDR3 coding DNA: TGTGCCAGAAGCTTGGTCCTAAATCAGCCCCAGCATTTT.

The CDR3 DNA reads as TGTGCCAGCAGTTTATTCTCCCCGCGGGACAGGGAAACTTACACTGAAGCTTTCTTT. Translation: CASSLFSPRDRETYTEAFF. The chain links TRBV27 to TRBJ1-1, with 9 bases that match TRBD1. In germline, CDR1 is MNHEY, CDR2 SMNVEV (reference sequence). This CDR3 is 19 amino acids long. V gave up 1 base and J gave up 3 bases; unmatched junction bases: 15.

The chain uses TRBV7-9 and TRBJ2-1, with 9 nucleotides matching TRBD1. Germline V lookup: CDR1 SEHNR, CDR2 FQNEAQ (reference sequence). Trimming cost V 5 bases and J 7 bases; bases outside gene matches: 15. This CDR3 spans 17 amino acids. CDR3 residues: CASSHQDWDRVVNEQFF. The CDR3 DNA is TGTGCCAGCAGCCATCAGGACTGGGACAGGGTAGTGAATGAGCAGTTCTTC.

V gene TRBV20-1 combines with J gene TRBJ2-1, with D hard to call. The CDR3 runs to 14 residues. The germline V and J ends were trimmed by 3 bases and 4 bases, with 13 bases remaining between them. Germline CDR1 and CDR2: DFQATT and SNEGSKA (reference sequence). CDR3 nucleotides: TGCAGTGCTAGTGGGTCTATAACTTACAATGAGCAGTTCTTC. This sequence encodes CSASGSITYNEQFF.

This clone came up once. The chain couples TRBV7-9 to TRBJ2-5, with 10 bases matching TRBD1. Trimming took 5 bases from V and 4 from J; bases not matched to a gene: 4. CDR1 is SEHNR and CDR2 is FQNEAQ in the germline V gene (reference sequence). The CDR3 is 14 amino acids. CDR3 region: CASSTDRGRETQYF. The CDR3 DNA reads TGTGCCAGCAGCACCGACAGGGGGCGAGAGACCCAGTACTTC.

This chain connects TRBV5-4 to TRBJ2-1; D is ambiguous. Germline V gives CDR1 SGHNT, CDR2 YYREEE (reference sequence). V lost 2 bases and J 0 bases, leaving 9 bases between the germline ends. The length of the CDR3 is 15 residues. CDR3 sequence (DNA): TGTGCCAGCAGCTTTCCGGGTAGCTCCTACAATGAGCAGTTCTTC. It codes for CASSFPGSSYNEQFF.

As to this clone: No DNA is shown, since the ends of the CDR3 on it are uncertain; the CDR3 is the one TCRdb lists. The gene calls are TRBV6-5 and TRBJ2-7; the D segment call TRBD1 is taken from the table without a DNA check. The germline V gene has CDR1 MNHEY and CDR2 SVGAGI. The CDR3 is made up of 15 amino acids, end residues included. CDR3: CASILDTAPSYEQYF.

The chain is built from TRBV7-6 and TRBJ1-1; 8 bases agree with TRBD1. The V and J ends lost 4 bases and 5 bases, in that order; junction bases with no gene match: 9. The CDR3 extends over 15 amino acids. The germline V gene encodes CDR1 SGHVS and CDR2 FNYEAQ. This CDR3 is CASSSEAGGSTEAFF. CDR3 sequence (DNA): TGTGCCAGCAGCTCGGAAGCAGGGGGCAGTACTGAAGCTTTCTTT.

The chain has TRBV14 and TRBJ2-1; 7 bases agree with TRBD1. V trimming: 4 bases; J trimming: 3 bases; junction bases outside the gene matches: 12. The CDR3 totals 17 residues. Germline V gene data show CDR1 as SGHDN and CDR2 as FVKESK. In DNA, the CDR3 is TGTGCCAGCAGCCGAGGGGGCTTGGGACATGACTACAATGAGCAGTTCTTC. This encodes CASSRGGLGHDYNEQFF.

The rearrangement links TRBV5-5 to TRBJ2-1, with 15 bases matching TRBD2. This CDR3 is built from 15 residues. CDR1 and CDR2 (germline): SGHKS, YYEKEE (reference sequence). With V trimmed by 4 bases and J by 9 bases, 5 bases remained unmatched. CDR3 loop: CASSNGLAGGSEQFF. The CDR3 nucleotides read TGTGCCAGCAGCAACGGACTAGCGGGAGGGAGTGAGCAGTTCTTC.

The chain combines TRBV18 with TRBJ1-2, with D hard to call. V lost 6 bases and J 6 bases, leaving 14 bases between the germline ends. This CDR3 contains 13 residues. CDR1 and CDR2 (germline): KGHSH, LQKENI. CDR3 bases: TGTGCCAGCTCGGAGAGATCGAGCGATGGCTACACCTTC. Its protein is CASSERSSDGYTF.

The V gene is TRBV19, the J gene TRBJ1-3; tentatively, D is TRBD1 (6 bases). Trimming stripped 7 bases from V and 1 base from J, with 14 bases between. This CDR3 is built from 15 residues. The germline V gene has CDR1 LNHDA and CDR2 SQIVND (reference sequence). DNA of the CDR3: TGTGCCAGTACCCTGGACAGCCATTCTGGAAACACCATATATTTT. Translated: CASTLDSHSGNTIYF.

V is TRBV3-1 (or the pseudogene TRBV3-2) and J is TRBJ2-3; the match to TRBD2 covers 7 bases. CDR1 is LGHDT and CDR2 is YNNKEL in the germline V gene (reference sequence). This CDR3 region has 15 residues. Trimming removed 5 bases from V and 1 base from J; junction bases left unmatched: 6. The CDR3 nucleotides are TGTGCCAGCAGCGACGAGGGGAGGGGCACAGATACGCAGTATTTT. Its protein product is CASSDEGRGTDTQYF.

The rearrangement uses TRBV7-3 and TRBJ2-3, with 8 bases aligning to TRBD1. This CDR3 is 17 amino acids long. V was clipped by 5 bases and J by 4 bases; unmatched bases: 14. CDR1 and CDR2 from the germline V gene are SGHTA and FQGTGA. The CDR3 loop is CASSQGTGMLYPDTQYF. Written as DNA, the CDR3 is TGTGCCAGCAGCCAGGGGACAGGAATGCTTTACCCAGATACGCAGTATTTT.

The gene calls are TRBV19 and TRBJ2-7, with a weak D call TRBD2 (5 bases). The germline CDR1 and CDR2 sequences are LNHDA and SQIVND (reference sequence). This CDR3 spans 15 amino acids. V was clipped by 5 bases and J by 6 bases, with 20 bases between them. This CDR3 is CASSVTRIGIGEQYF. The CDR3 bases are TGTGCCAGTAGTGTTACTAGAATTGGAATAGGCGAGCAGTACTTC.

The chain uses TRBV7-9 and TRBJ1-5; TRBD1 might be the D (6 bases). From germline, CDR1 is SEHNR and CDR2 FQNEAQ (reference sequence). The CDR3 spans 16 residues. The germline V and J ends were trimmed by 0 bases and 0 bases, with 9 bases remaining between them. The CDR3 DNA reads TGTGCCAGCAGCTTAGCGGACAGCCTTAGCAATCAGCCCCAGCATTTT. It codes for CASSLADSLSNQPQHF.

This chain joins TRBV11-2 and TRBJ2-2; 11 bases line up with TRBD2. Germline V gene sequence: CDR1 SGHAT, CDR2 FQNNGV. The V gene end was trimmed by 5 bases and the J gene end by 6 bases; junction bases not matched to a gene: 11. The CDR3 runs to 17 residues. The CDR3 DNA follows: TGTGCCAGCAGCACAGCTGCTAGCGGGAGGACCCCCGGGGAGCTGTTTTTT. As protein: CASSTAASGRTPGELFF. The variable domain in full, completed from reference TRBV11-2 and TRBJ2-2, reads EAGVAQSPRYKIIEKRQSVAFWCNPISGHATLYWYQQILGQGPKLLIQFQNNGVVDDSQLPKDRFSAERLKGVDSTLKIQPAKLEDSAVYLCASSTAASGRTPGELFFGEGSRLTVL.

This chain links TRBV7-2 with TRBJ2-3; TRBD2 matches at 9 bases. The CDR3 consists of 18 residues. The germline V gene encodes CDR1 SGHTA and CDR2 FQGNSA. Trimming cost V 2 bases and J 7 bases; bases outside gene matches: 16. The CDR3 nucleotides are TGTGCCAGCAGCTTATCGGCTCGGGTGCCTAGCGGGGTGAATACGCAGTATTTT. As protein: CASSLSARVPSGVNTQYF.